This entry is about one T cell receptor (beta chain). The antigen remains unidentified. Each cell subset's genomic DNA was divided evenly among several immunoSEQ plates. The data were produced by immunoSEQ multiplex PCR, yet TCRdb's version contains in-frame clones alone and is incomplete. The sample yields about 1.5 million clones, around 98% seen once. Germline CDR1 and CDR2: SGHDT and YYEEEE. The CDR3 is 12 amino acids. Deletions cut 4 bases from V and 6 bases from J, with 8 bases between. These data originate in a study of shared clonotypes between healthy human individuals. As for the study in general: The donor pool was made up of a couple of women and three men aged 18 to 49.

Findings of the study overall: Inspection by rarefaction showed sorted-subset sequencing to be incomplete despite large depth. Non-shared clonotypes displayed generation probabilities falling below those of clonotypes present in all four donors.

Sequenced: naive CD4+ T cells sorted from blood. Subset of the sample: CD45RA+ positively selected. This clonotype originated in a man aged 30 to 39 in good health. This sequence joins TRBV5-6 and TRBJ2-1; tentatively, D is TRBD2 (5 bases). CDR3 DNA: TGTGCCAGCAGCCCGGGGATCAATGAGCAGTTCTTC. Protein product: CASSPGINEQFF.